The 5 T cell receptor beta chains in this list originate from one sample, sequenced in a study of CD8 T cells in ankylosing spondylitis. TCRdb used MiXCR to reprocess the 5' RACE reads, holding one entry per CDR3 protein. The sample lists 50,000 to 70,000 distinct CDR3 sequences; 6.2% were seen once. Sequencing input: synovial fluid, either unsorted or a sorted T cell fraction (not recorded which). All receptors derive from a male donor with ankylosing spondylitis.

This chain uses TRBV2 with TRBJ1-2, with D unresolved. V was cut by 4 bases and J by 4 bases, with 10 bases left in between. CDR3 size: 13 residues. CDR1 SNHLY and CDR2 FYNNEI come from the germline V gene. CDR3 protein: CASSADWGYGYTF. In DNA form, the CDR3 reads TGTGCCAGCAGTGCCGATTGGGGCTATGGCTACACCTTC. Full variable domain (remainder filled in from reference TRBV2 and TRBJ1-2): EPEVTQTPSHQVTQMGQEVILRCVPISNHLYFYWYRQILGQKVEFLVSFYNNEISEKSEIFDDQFSVERPDGSNFTLKIRSTKLEDSAMYFCASSADWGYGYTFGSGTRLTVV.

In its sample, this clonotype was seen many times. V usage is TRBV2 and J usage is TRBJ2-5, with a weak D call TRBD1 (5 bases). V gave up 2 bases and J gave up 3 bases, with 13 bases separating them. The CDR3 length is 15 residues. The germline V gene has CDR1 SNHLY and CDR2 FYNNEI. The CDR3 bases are TGTGCCAGCAGTGAACAGGGTAGGCTCGAAGAGACCCAGTACTTC. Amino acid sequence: CASSEQGRLEETQYF.

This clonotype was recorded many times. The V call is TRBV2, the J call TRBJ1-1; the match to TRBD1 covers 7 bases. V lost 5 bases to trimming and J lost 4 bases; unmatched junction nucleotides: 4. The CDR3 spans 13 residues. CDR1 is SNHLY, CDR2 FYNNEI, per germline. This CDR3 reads CASSNDRVTEAFF. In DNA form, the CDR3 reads TGTGCCAGCAGTAATGACAGGGTCACTGAAGCTTTCTTT.

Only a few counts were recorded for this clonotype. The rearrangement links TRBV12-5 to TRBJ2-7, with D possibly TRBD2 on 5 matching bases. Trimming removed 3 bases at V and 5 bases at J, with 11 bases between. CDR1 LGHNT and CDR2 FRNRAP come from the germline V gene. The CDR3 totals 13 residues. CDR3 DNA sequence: TGTGCTAGTGGTTTATCGGGGAGCGACGAGCAGTACTTC. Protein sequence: CASGLSGSDEQYF.

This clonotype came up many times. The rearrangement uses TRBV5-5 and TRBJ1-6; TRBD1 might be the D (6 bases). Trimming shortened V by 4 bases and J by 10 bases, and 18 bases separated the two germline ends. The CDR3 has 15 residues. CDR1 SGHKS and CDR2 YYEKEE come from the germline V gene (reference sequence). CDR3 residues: CASSPPTGAGSPLHF. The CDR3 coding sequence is TGTGCCAGCAGCCCACCAACGGGGGCGGGGTCACCCCTCCACTTT.